Following are 31 T cell receptor beta chains from one sample sequenced in a study of a mutant IDH1 vaccine in newly diagnosed glioma. TCRdb's table, derived via immunoSEQ multiplex PCR, lists solely in-frame clones and lacks some. The repertoire has tens of thousands of clones, roughly 92% of them found once; the top ten carry roughly 2.3%. Time point denoted: week 35, safety follow-up. Vaccine doses each comprised 300 ug of mutant IDH1 20-mer peptide, with topical imiquimod. These receptors have no known antigen. The sequences come from PBMCs, collected from a glioma patient whose treatment included an IDH1 peptide vaccine. Source of these receptors: a man aged 50-60 years with glioma.

J is TRBJ2-1 and V is TRBV29-1; 15 positions agree with TRBD2. V dropped 7 bases and J dropped 3; count of bases not matched to a gene: 7. In germline, CDR1 is SQVTM, CDR2 ANQGSEA. CDR3 length: 16 amino acids. The CDR3 here is CSALGLAGGNYNEQFF. CDR3 nucleotides: TGCAGCGCCCTGGGACTAGCGGGGGGTAACTACAATGAGCAGTTCTTC.

The DNA for the CDR3 is TGCGCCAGCAGCCTTTCACCCCGGGACGGTTATGGGCCCCAGCATTTT. Protein product: CASSLSPRDGYGPQHF. The gene calls are TRBV4-1 and TRBJ1-5; possibly TRBD1 for D (5 bases). V was trimmed by 4 bases and J by 9 bases, leaving 22 bases between them. Germline-derived CDR1 and CDR2 are MGHRA and YSYEKL. The CDR3 has 16 amino acids.

V gene TRBV5-1 combines with J gene TRBJ2-7; D is perhaps TRBD1 (7 bases). Trimming removed 4 bases from V and 6 bases from J, with 20 bases in between. The germline gives CDR1 SGHRS, CDR2 YFSETQ. The CDR3 covers 15 residues. The CDR3 protein is CASSRQGGGPGEQYF. The CDR3 DNA sequence: TGCGCCAGCAGCAGACAGGGAGGAGGGCCGGGCGAGCAGTACTTC.

CDR3 sequence (DNA): TGTGCCAGCAGAACTAGCACAGATACGCAGTATTTT. Its translation is CASRTSTDTQYF. The V call is TRBV2, the J call TRBJ2-3, with D uncertain. The CDR3 runs 12 residues. CDR1 is SNHLY, CDR2 FYNNEI, per germline. Trimming pared 6 bases from V and 0 bases from J, leaving 4 bases between.

The gene calls are TRBV4-2 and TRBJ1-1; a weak D match, TRBD1 (6 bases). Trimming cost V 1 base and J 10 bases, with 13 bases left between them. The CDR3 is made up of 13 amino acids. Germline V gene lookup returns CDR1 LGHNA and CDR2 YNFKEQ. The CDR3 region has the DNA TGTGCCAGCAGCCAAGGGACAGCTCTTGGAGCTTTCTTT. Protein product: CASSQGTALGAFF.

V usage is TRBV5-1 and J usage is TRBJ2-1; 7 nucleotides agree with TRBD2. Germline values: CDR1 SGHRS, CDR2 YFSETQ. This CDR3 comprises 11 residues. The V segment lost 4 bases and the J segment 15 bases; nucleotides outside the gene matches: 7. The CDR3 reads CASSREGLRFF. Here the CDR3 DNA reads TGCGCCAGCAGCAGGGAGGGCCTGCGGTTCTTC.

The rearrangement uses TRBV19 and TRBJ1-1, with 7 nucleotides matching TRBD1. The CDR3 contains 17 residues. Trimming at V came to 5 bases and at J to 5 bases, leaving 17 bases not matched to a gene. CDR1 LNHDA and CDR2 SQIVND come from the germline V gene (reference sequence). CDR3 amino acids: CASSARLSTGKRTEAFF. The CDR3 nucleotides are TGTGCCAGTAGTGCCCGACTTTCGACAGGGAAGAGGACTGAAGCTTTCTTT.

The CDR3 nucleotides are TGCAGCGTTGGGGGGGGGACCTACGAGCAGTACTTC. Protein sequence: CSVGGGTYEQYF. V is TRBV29-1 and J is TRBJ2-7; 7 bases match TRBD2. The V gene's germline CDR1 is SQVTM and CDR2 ANQGSEA. V was pared by 4 bases and J by 2 bases, with 2 bases of the junction left unmatched. The CDR3 loop spans 12 amino acids.

The V call is TRBV6-1, the J call TRBJ1-5; D gene unclear. Germline loops: CDR1 MNHNS, CDR2 SASEGT. The CDR3 length is 14 residues. The V end lost 8 bases, the J end lost 5 bases, and 16 bases lay between the germline ends. The CDR3 sequence: CASGRLNYDQPQHF. For the CDR3, the DNA is TGTGCCAGCGGCCGACTTAACTACGATCAGCCCCAGCATTTT.

The gene calls are TRBV14 and TRBJ2-1; 7 nucleotides agree with TRBD2. The CDR3 runs to 16 residues. Trimming cost V 3 bases and J 7 bases; bases outside gene matches: 12. Germline V CDR1 and CDR2: SGHDN, FVKESK. The CDR3 coding sequence is TGTGCCAGCAGCCATCCGACTAGCCCGGCGAGGAATGAGCAGTTCTTC. Its translation is CASSHPTSPARNEQFF.

The chain recombines TRBV28 with TRBJ1-6; D not resolved. CDR1 and CDR2 from the germline V gene are MDHEN and SYDVKM. Trimming took off 3 bases at V and 0 bases at J, with 6 bases between the two ends. This CDR3 spans 15 amino acids. CDR3 residues: CASSFESSYNSPLHF. Here the CDR3 DNA reads TGTGCCAGCAGTTTTGAGAGCTCCTATAATTCACCCCTCCACTTT.

This clone was seen only once. J is TRBJ2-7 and V is TRBV6-5; 7 bases match TRBD1. This CDR3 has 15 residues. The V gene end was trimmed by 5 bases and the J gene end by 0 bases; junction bases not matched to a gene: 7. Germline V gene data show CDR1 as MNHEY and CDR2 as SVGAGI. CDR3 region: CASSNHRDSSYEQYF. The CDR3 coding sequence is TGTGCCAGCAGTAACCACAGGGACAGCTCCTACGAGCAGTACTTC.

This chain connects TRBV7-6 to TRBJ2-3, with D perhaps matching TRBD2 (5 bases). The CDR3 has 14 amino acids. The germline V gene has CDR1 SGHVS and CDR2 FNYEAQ. Trimming removed 3 bases at V and 3 bases at J, with 10 bases between. CDR3 in amino acids: CASSFITRTDTQYF. The CDR3 DNA is TGTGCCAGCAGCTTTATCACTAGGACAGATACGCAGTATTTT.

The gene calls are TRBV4-3 and TRBJ2-3, with 8 bases fitting TRBD2. Germline CDR1 LGHNA, CDR2 YSLEER. This CDR3 spans 17 amino acids. J was trimmed by 6 bases and V by 3 bases; bases with no gene match: 14. The CDR3 coding sequence is TGCGCCAGCAGCCAGACAACCGGTCGCGGGGGGTGGGATACGCAGTATTTT. Encoded protein: CASSQTTGRGGWDTQYF.

The rearrangement uses TRBV5-6 and TRBJ1-2, with a weak D call TRBD1 (6 bases). Germline V lookup: CDR1 SGHDT, CDR2 YYEEEE. The CDR3 has 15 amino acids. V dropped 4 bases and J dropped 4 bases, with 17 bases sitting between them. CDR3 sequence: CASSPGAQEPYGYTF. The CDR3 DNA reads TGTGCCAGCAGCCCAGGGGCTCAGGAACCCTATGGCTACACCTTC. Looking up the rest from reference TRBV5-6 and TRBJ1-2 gives the full variable domain: DAGVTQSPTHLIKTRGQQVTLRCSPKSGHDTVSWYQQALGQGPQFIFQYYEEEERQRGNFPDRFSGHQFPNYSSELNVNALLLGDSALYLCASSPGAQEPYGYTFGSGTRLTVV.

The chain combines TRBV6-6 with TRBJ1-5; D remains ambiguous. Germline V gives CDR1 MNHNY, CDR2 SVGAGI (reference sequence). This CDR3 has 15 residues. V dropped 4 bases and J dropped 1 base, with 11 bases sitting between them. The CDR3 DNA follows: TGTGCCAGCAGTTGTCGGGCAAAGAGCAATCAGCCCCAGCATTTT. This gives the protein CASSCRAKSNQPQHF.

This clone has just one count. The V and J genes are TRBV18 and TRBJ2-5; tentatively, D is TRBD1 (6 bases). Germline V gene lookup returns CDR1 KGHSH and CDR2 LQKENI. V gave up 4 bases and J gave up 0 bases, with 9 bases separating them. The CDR3 loop spans 14 amino acids. Written as DNA, the CDR3 is TGTGCCAGCTCACTAACAGGGAACCAAGAGACCCAGTACTTC. This sequence encodes CASSLTGNQETQYF.

This clone was seen only once. The chain couples TRBV5-4 to TRBJ2-1, with a weak D call TRBD2 (5 bases). This CDR3 region has 13 residues. Deletions cut 4 bases from V and 3 bases from J, with 8 bases between. Germline assignment: CDR1 SGHNT and CDR2 YYREEE (reference sequence). The chain's CDR3 is CASSPDFYNEQFF. CDR3 DNA sequence: TGTGCCAGCAGCCCGGACTTCTACAATGAGCAGTTCTTC.

The V call is TRBV7-9, the J call TRBJ2-3; 11 positions agree with TRBD2. V shed 5 bases and J 4 bases; nucleotides not matched to a gene: 5. Germline loops: CDR1 SEHNR, CDR2 FQNEAQ (reference sequence). The CDR3 is 15 amino acids. CDR3: CASSQSSGGADTQYF. In nucleotides, the CDR3 is TGTGCCAGCAGCCAAAGTAGCGGGGGGGCAGATACGCAGTATTTT.

This clone was counted only a few times. The CDR3 spells CASSPNTGNIRDEQYF. Written as DNA, the CDR3 is TGTGCCAGCTCACCAAATACTGGGAATATACGGGACGAGCAGTACTTC. This chain uses TRBV18 with TRBJ2-7, with D unresolved. V was shortened by 2 bases and J by 5 bases, with 19 bases between the two germline ends. The CDR3 extends over 16 amino acids. From germline, CDR1 is KGHSH and CDR2 LQKENI.

CDR3 coding DNA: TGTGCCACCAGCAGCTACGGACTAGCGGGAGCAAGGGAGCAGTACTTC. It specifies CATSSYGLAGAREQYF. The chain is built from TRBV15 and TRBJ2-5; TRBD2 matches at 13 bases. Trimming at V came to 3 bases and at J to 11 bases, leaving 12 bases not matched to a gene. Germline CDR1 is LNHNV and CDR2 is YYDKDF (reference sequence). The CDR3 consists of 16 residues.

The CDR3 DNA reads TGTGCCAGCAGTTATCGTGAAGCTTTCTTT. This codes for CASSYREAFF. The chain employs TRBV28 and TRBJ1-1, with unresolved D. Trimming left V 4 bases short and J 7 bases short, with 4 bases between. The CDR3 has 10 amino acids. Germline lookup yields CDR1 MDHEN and CDR2 SYDVKM.

The chain carries TRBV19 and TRBJ2-1; D gene unclear. Between the trimmed V and J ends, which lost 1 base and 0 bases, there was a span of 7 bases. Germline CDR1 LNHDA, CDR2 SQIVND (reference sequence). The CDR3 totals 15 residues. CDR3 coding DNA: TGTGCCAGTAGTATAGTGGGAATCTCCTACAATGAGCAGTTCTTC. Its translation: CASSIVGISYNEQFF.

The chain's CDR3 is CASSAHTGATEAFF. CDR3 bases: TGTGCCAGTAGTGCTCACACAGGGGCAACTGAAGCTTTCTTT. V is TRBV19 and J is TRBJ1-1; 7 nucleotides match TRBD1. This CDR3 is built from 14 residues. Germline values: CDR1 LNHDA, CDR2 SQIVND (reference sequence). V shed 5 bases and J 5 bases; nucleotides not matched to a gene: 8.

This CDR3 is CASSQQGVEQFF. The CDR3 nucleotides are TGTGCCAGCAGCCAACAGGGGGTGGAGCAGTTCTTC. V is TRBV6-5 and J is TRBJ2-1, with 8 bases lining up with TRBD1. CDR1 MNHEY and CDR2 SVGAGI come from the germline V gene. The CDR3 is made up of 12 amino acids. The V and J ends lost 6 bases and 10 bases, in that order; junction bases with no gene match: 5.

The J gene is TRBJ1-5, the V gene TRBV5-1; D unclear. CDR1 and CDR2 (germline): SGHRS, YFSETQ. V was shortened by 0 bases and J by 1 base, with 8 bases between the two germline ends. This CDR3 contains 15 residues. The CDR3 coding sequence is TGCGCCAGCAGCTTGGATGGCTGGAGCAATCAGCCCCAGCATTTT. It specifies CASSLDGWSNQPQHF.

V usage is TRBV2 and J usage is TRBJ2-1; TRBD2 aligns across 9 bases. Losses at the gene ends were 6 bases for V and 2 bases for J; bases not matched to a gene: 14. There are 18 residues in the CDR3. CDR1 and CDR2 from the germline V gene are SNHLY and FYNNEI. The DNA of the CDR3 is TGTGCCAGCAGCCTGAGAGGGGGGGCGGGAGGGACCTACAATGAGCAGTTCTTC. Translating it yields CASSLRGGAGGTYNEQFF.

The chain combines TRBV19 with TRBJ2-1; 8 bases are shared with TRBD2. The V segment lost 2 bases and the J segment 3 bases; nucleotides outside the gene matches: 0. This CDR3 spans 14 amino acids. Germline V lookup: CDR1 LNHDA, CDR2 SQIVND (reference sequence). The CDR3 region has the DNA TGTGCCAGTAGTATAACTAGCGGCTACAATGAGCAGTTCTTC. This gives the protein CASSITSGYNEQFF.

V is TRBV27 and J is TRBJ2-7, with D possibly matching TRBD1 (5 bases). V gave up 2 bases and J gave up 3 bases, with 11 bases separating them. There are 14 residues in the CDR3. Germline CDR1 is MNHEY and CDR2 is SMNVEV (reference sequence). DNA for the CDR3: TGTGCCAGCAGTTTAAAAGGGGCCCACTACGAGCAGTACTTC. Protein product: CASSLKGAHYEQYF.

The chain combines TRBV5-4 with TRBJ2-7; 10 bases map to TRBD1. Trimming removed 3 bases from V and 3 bases from J; junction bases left unmatched: 6. CDR1 SGHNT and CDR2 YYREEE come from the germline V gene (reference sequence). The CDR3 is 15 amino acids. CDR3 bases: TGTGCCAGCAGCTCAGGGACAGGGGCCTTCTACGAGCAGTACTTC. Residues: CASSSGTGAFYEQYF.

The rearrangement links TRBV29-1 to TRBJ2-7; TRBD2 matches 7 bases. CDR1 and CDR2 (germline): SQVTM, ANQGSEA. Losses at the gene ends were 5 bases for V and 2 bases for J; bases not matched to a gene: 6. The CDR3 runs 13 residues. The CDR3 is CSVWLAEAYEQYF. The CDR3, as DNA: TGCAGCGTTTGGCTAGCGGAGGCCTACGAGCAGTACTTC.